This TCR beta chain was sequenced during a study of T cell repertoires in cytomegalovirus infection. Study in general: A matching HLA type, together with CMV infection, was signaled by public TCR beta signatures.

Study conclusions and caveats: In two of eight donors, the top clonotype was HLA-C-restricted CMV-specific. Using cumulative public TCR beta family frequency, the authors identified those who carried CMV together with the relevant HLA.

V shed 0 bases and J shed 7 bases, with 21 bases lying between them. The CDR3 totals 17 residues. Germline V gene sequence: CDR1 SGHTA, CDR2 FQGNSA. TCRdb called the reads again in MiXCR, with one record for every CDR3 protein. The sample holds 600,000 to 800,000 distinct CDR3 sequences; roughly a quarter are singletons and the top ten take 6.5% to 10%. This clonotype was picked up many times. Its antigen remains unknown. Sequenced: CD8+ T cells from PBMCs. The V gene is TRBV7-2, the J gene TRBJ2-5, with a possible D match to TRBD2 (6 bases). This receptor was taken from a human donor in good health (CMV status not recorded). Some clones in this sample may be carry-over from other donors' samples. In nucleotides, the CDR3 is TGTGCCAGCAGCTTAGCGCGTAAAGCGGCGGGGTTCGGGACCCAGTACTTC. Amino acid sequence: CASSLARKAAGFGTQYF.